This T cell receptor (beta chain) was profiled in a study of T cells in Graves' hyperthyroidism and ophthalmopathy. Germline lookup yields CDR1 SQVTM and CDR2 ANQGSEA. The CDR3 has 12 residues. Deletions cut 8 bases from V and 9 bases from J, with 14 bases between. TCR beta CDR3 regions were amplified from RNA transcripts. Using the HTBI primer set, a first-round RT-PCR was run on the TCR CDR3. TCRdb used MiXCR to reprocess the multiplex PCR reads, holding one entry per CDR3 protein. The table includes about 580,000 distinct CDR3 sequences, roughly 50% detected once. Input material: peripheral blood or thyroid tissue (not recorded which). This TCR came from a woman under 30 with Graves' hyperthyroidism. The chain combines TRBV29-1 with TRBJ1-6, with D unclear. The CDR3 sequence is CSQETTGSPLHF. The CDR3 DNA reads TGCAGCCAGGAAACTACCGGTTCACCCCTCCACTTT.